This T cell receptor beta chain was recorded in a study of CD8+ T cells in alopecia areata. This clone is a singleton in its sample. Treatment denoted: oral pan-JAK inhibitor, 5-10 mg twice daily. Germline V gives CDR1 MNHEY, CDR2 SMNVEV (reference sequence). Germline trimming cut 1 base from V and 0 bases from J; bases unmatched to any gene: 9. The CDR3 spans 18 residues. Extraction and reverse transcription of RNA yielded cDNA as the sequencing template. Libraries were prepared by immunoSEQ multiplex PCR; TCRdb keeps only in-frame clonotypes and omits some of them. The sample contains about 200,000 clones, about three fifths of which appear only once.

The specimen was CD4+ T cells sorted from blood, collected at week 4, from a patient treated with tofacitinib. This receptor was obtained from a human donor with alopecia areata. This chain connects TRBV27 to TRBJ2-5; TRBD1 matches at 9 bases. For the CDR3, the DNA is TGTGCCAGCAGTTTATTCCCCCCGGGACAGGGATACCAAGAGACCCAGTACTTC. Protein: CASSLFPPGQGYQETQYF.